This passage covers 12 T cell receptor beta chains from one sample sequenced in a study of T cell responses to AZD1222 COVID-19 vaccine. Libraries were prepared by immunoSEQ multiplex PCR; TCRdb keeps only in-frame clonotypes and omits some of them. The sample has more than 110,000 clones; more than 85% are singletons. Sequencing was performed on peripheral blood, taken on day 0 of AZD1222 vaccination. The receptors derive from an adult in good health.

The chain links TRBV5-1 to TRBJ1-2, with a tentative D call TRBD1 (5 bases). V was pared by 4 bases and J by 6 bases, with 19 bases between. Germline V gene lookup returns CDR1 SGHRS and CDR2 YFSETQ. This CDR3 is built from 15 residues. Written as DNA, the CDR3 is TGCGCCAGCAGCCTGAATCCGATTAGGGGCGATGGCTACACCTTC. It yields the protein CASSLNPIRGDGYTF.

V is TRBV7-9 and J is TRBJ1-1; TRBD1 matches at 7 bases. Losses at the gene ends were 6 bases for V and 5 bases for J; bases not matched to a gene: 12. The V gene's germline CDR1 is SEHNR and CDR2 FQNEAQ (reference sequence). The CDR3 extends over 15 amino acids. The CDR3 protein is CASRNRSQGETEAFF. The CDR3 DNA reads as TGTGCCAGCAGAAATAGGAGCCAGGGGGAAACTGAAGCTTTCTTT.

The V gene is TRBV27, the J gene TRBJ2-2; tentative D call: TRBD2 (6 bases). This CDR3 region has 15 residues. V was trimmed by 3 bases and J by 0 bases, leaving 8 bases between them. Germline CDR1 and CDR2: MNHEY and SMNVEV (reference sequence). CDR3 in DNA: TGTGCCAGCAGTTTTATAGCGGCGAACACCGGGGAGCTGTTTTTT. It is translated as CASSFIAANTGELFF.

The V call is TRBV30, the J call TRBJ2-1, with 7 bases fitting TRBD2. CDR3 length: 12 residues. V lost 7 bases and J lost 5; bases outside the gene matches: 5. Germline V gene lookup returns CDR1 GTSNPN and CDR2 SVGIG (reference sequence). CDR3 DNA sequence: TGTGCCTCGGCTAGCGGACACAATGAGCAGTTCTTC. Its protein product is CASASGHNEQFF. The variable domain in full, with the rest retrieved from reference TRBV30 and TRBJ2-1, is SQTIHQWPATLVQPVGSPLSLECTVEGTSNPNLYWYRQAAGRGLQLLFYSVGIGQISSEVPQNLSASRPQDRQFILSSKKLLLSDSGFYLCASASGHNEQFFGPGTRLTVL.

J is TRBJ1-1 and V is TRBV4-1; 8 bases are shared with TRBD1. Germline loops: CDR1 MGHRA, CDR2 YSYEKL. Trimming removed 4 bases from V and 4 bases from J; junction bases left unmatched: 2. This CDR3 comprises 13 residues. CDR3 in DNA: TGCGCCAGCAGCCCAACAGGGGGCACTGAAGCTTTCTTT. Amino acids: CASSPTGGTEAFF.

The genes are TRBV4-1 and TRBJ2-7; 7 nucleotides agree with TRBD1. Germline CDR1 is MGHRA and CDR2 is YSYEKL. The CDR3 is 14 residues long. Trimming took 2 bases from V and 4 from J; bases not matched to a gene: 5. CDR3 in amino acids: CASSQRGGEYEQYF. The CDR3 DNA follows: TGCGCCAGCAGCCAACGAGGGGGCGAATACGAGCAGTACTTC.

J is TRBJ1-4 and V is TRBV3-1 (or the pseudogene TRBV3-2), with D hard to call. CDR1 and CDR2 (germline): LGHDT, YNNKEL (reference sequence). The V gene lost 0 bases and the J gene lost 7 bases, with 18 bases spanning the gap. The CDR3 has 17 residues. CDR3 nucleotide sequence: TGTGCCAGCAGCCAAGAGCCGGACGTTCCCAAGGGTGAAAAACTGTTTTTT. It is translated as CASSQEPDVPKGEKLFF.

The gene calls are TRBV7-2 and TRBJ1-1, with 11 nucleotides matching TRBD1. The CDR3 length is 14 residues. Germline V gene sequence: CDR1 SGHTA, CDR2 FQGNSA. The V segment lost 5 bases and the J segment 7 bases; nucleotides outside the gene matches: 6. As DNA, the CDR3 is TGTGCCAGCAGCGGGTGGGACAGGGGGAGTGAAGCTTTCTTT. The encoded protein is CASSGWDRGSEAFF.

Points on this clone: The same CDR3 arises from other DNA sequences in this sample as well. The V gene is TRBV30, the J gene TRBJ1-6; D gene ambiguous. This CDR3 spans 13 amino acids. Germline V gene sequence: CDR1 GTSNPN, CDR2 SVGIG (reference sequence). Trimming took 3 bases from V and 0 from J, leaving 3 bases between them. CDR3 bases: TGTGCCTGGAGGGACTCCTATAATTCACCCCTCCACTTT. Translating gives CAWRDSYNSPLHF.

The V gene is TRBV7-9, the J gene TRBJ2-3; D is possibly TRBD1 or TRBD2 (5 bases each). V gave up 11 bases and J gave up 1 base, with 16 bases separating them. The germline CDR1 and CDR2 sequences are SEHNR and FQNEAQ (reference sequence). The CDR3 runs 14 residues. CDR3 region: CALQGATGTDTQYF. CDR3 nucleotide sequence: TGTGCCCTTCAGGGAGCGACGGGCACAGATACGCAGTATTTT.

This chain connects TRBV5-4 to TRBJ2-7, with 8 bases aligning to TRBD1. The V gene's germline CDR1 is SGHNT and CDR2 YYREEE (reference sequence). This CDR3 comprises 15 residues. The V segment lost 1 base and the J segment 1 base; nucleotides outside the gene matches: 4. The CDR3 is CASSLYRDRSYEQYF. CDR3 nucleotides: TGTGCCAGCAGCTTGTACCGGGACAGGTCCTACGAGCAGTACTTC.

The chain recombines TRBV3-1 (or the pseudogene TRBV3-2) with TRBJ1-2; D is unresolved. From germline, CDR1 is LGHDT and CDR2 YNNKEL (reference sequence). Trimming removed 1 base from V and 2 bases from J, with 11 bases in between. This CDR3 region has 15 residues. The chain's CDR3 is CASSQGLKENYGYTF. CDR3 DNA sequence: TGTGCCAGCAGCCAAGGTTTGAAAGAGAACTATGGCTACACCTTC.